The 18 T cell receptor beta chains given below trace back to one sample, sequenced in a study of T-cell memory formation after mild COVID-19. TCRdb redid the calling of the 5' RACE reads with MiXCR, one entry per CDR3 protein. The data hold 140,000 to 150,000 distinct CDR3 sequences, with about 19% observed a single time. The material sequenced was PBMCs or a T cell subset sorted from them (not recorded which). All receptors derive from an adult woman who had mild COVID-19 (a few samples of this study predate the infection). Cell type and time point are not known.

A few counts support this clonotype. The chain carries TRBV15 and TRBJ2-5; TRBD1 might be the D (6 bases). CDR1 is LNHNV, CDR2 YYDKDF, per germline (reference sequence). V was pared by 0 bases and J by 2 bases, with 10 bases between. This CDR3 region has 15 residues. DNA of the CDR3: TGTGCCACCAGCAGAGATCAGGGGAGTCAAGAGACCCAGTACTTC. Its translation: CATSRDQGSQETQYF.

J is TRBJ2-5 and V is TRBV20-1; D is ambiguous. V was cut by 0 bases and J by 7 bases, with 6 bases left in between. The CDR3 loop spans 11 amino acids. Looked up from germline, CDR1 is DFQATT and CDR2 is SNEGSKA (reference sequence). Here the CDR3 reads CSARESLTQYF. The CDR3 nucleotides read TGCAGTGCTAGAGAAAGTCTGACCCAGTACTTC.

This clonotype was seen at least ten times. This rearrangement joins TRBV7-6 to TRBJ2-2, with D possibly matching TRBD2 (6 bases). There are 14 residues in the CDR3. V lost 5 bases and J 7 bases, leaving 14 bases between the germline ends. The germline V gene has CDR1 SGHVS and CDR2 FNYEAQ. This CDR3 is CASSGTSMGGELFF. The CDR3, as DNA: TGTGCCAGCAGCGGGACTTCTATGGGCGGGGAGCTGTTTTTT.

The V and J genes are TRBV7-3 and TRBJ1-1; unclear D gene. V was clipped by 0 bases and J by 3 bases, with 5 bases between them. Germline assignment: CDR1 SGHTA and CDR2 FQGTGA. The CDR3 loop spans 13 amino acids. The DNA for the CDR3 is TGTGCCAGCAGCTTAACGCGTTACACTGAAGCTTTCTTT. This encodes CASSLTRYTEAFF.

This chain uses TRBV5-1 with TRBJ2-1, with 11 positions matching TRBD2. Germline values: CDR1 SGHRS, CDR2 YFSETQ. V trimming: 3 bases; J trimming: 6 bases; junction bases outside the gene matches: 2. The CDR3 consists of 14 residues. Here the CDR3 DNA reads TGCGCCAGCAGCTCGGGACTAGCGGCCAATGAGCAGTTCTTC. Amino acid sequence: CASSSGLAANEQFF.

The J gene is TRBJ2-7, the V gene TRBV6-2 or TRBV6-3, with TRBD1 matching 8 bases. Germline CDR1 is MNHEY and CDR2 is SVGEGT. Unmatched junction bases numbered 11, after V lost 6 bases and J lost 7 bases. The CDR3 contains 14 residues. DNA for the CDR3: TGTGCCAGCAGGCCCGGGACAGGCGGAGCTGAGCAGTACTTC. Protein sequence: CASRPGTGGAEQYF.

The CDR3 loop reads CASSLGTGTLSYEQYF. CDR3 sequence (DNA): TGCGCCAGCAGCTTGGGAACCGGGACACTCTCCTACGAGCAGTACTTC. The chain has TRBV5-1 and TRBJ2-7; D is perhaps TRBD1 (6 bases). Germline-derived CDR1 and CDR2 are SGHRS and YFSETQ. Trimming took 0 bases from V and 0 from J, leaving 13 bases between them. The CDR3 totals 16 residues.

This clonotype came up many times. The chain links TRBV12-3 or TRBV12-4 to TRBJ2-4; D may correspond to TRBD1 or TRBD2 (5 bases each). The length of the CDR3 is 11 residues. The V end lost 0 bases, the J end lost 12 bases, and 6 bases lay between the germline ends. This CDR3 reads CASSLAGPQYF. CDR3 in DNA: TGTGCCAGCAGTTTAGCGGGACCTCAGTACTTC.

This clonotype was counted ten times or more. The chain is built from TRBV20-1 and TRBJ2-1; TRBD2 aligns across 9 bases. The CDR3 is 14 residues long. J was trimmed by 10 bases and V by 0 bases; bases with no gene match: 7. Looked up from germline, CDR1 is DFQATT and CDR2 is SNEGSKA (reference sequence). In DNA, the CDR3 is TGCAGTGCTAGAGAATGGCTAGCGGGGCACGAGCAGTTCTTC. Its translation: CSAREWLAGHEQFF.

The table lists this clonotype with a few counts. V and J are TRBV4-3 and TRBJ1-4; 8 bases match TRBD1. V was pared by 4 bases and J by 6 bases, with 13 bases of the junction left unmatched. Germline CDR1 and CDR2: LGHNA and YSLEER. The CDR3 contains 17 residues. As DNA, the CDR3 is TGCGCCAGCAGCCGTGGACAGGGAACGAATAAGTATGAAAAACTGTTTTTT. Residues: CASSRGQGTNKYEKLFF.

This clonotype has a count of ten or more. The J gene is TRBJ2-5, the V gene TRBV7-9; D not resolved. The CDR3 covers 10 residues. CDR1 is SEHNR and CDR2 is FQNEAQ in the germline V gene (reference sequence). Trimming cost V 1 base and J 6 bases, with 0 bases left between them. CDR3 nucleotides: TGTGCCAGCAGCTTAGAGACCCAGTACTTC. Amino acids: CASSLETQYF.

The chain links TRBV11-3 to TRBJ2-1, with D unresolved. This CDR3 comprises 13 residues. In germline, CDR1 is SGHNT, CDR2 YENEEA. Deletions cut 2 bases from V and 4 bases from J, with 6 bases between. CDR3 amino acids: CASSLNGYNEQFF. The CDR3 nucleotides are TGTGCCAGCAGCTTAAACGGATACAATGAGCAGTTCTTC.

This clonotype is deemed medium-sized. The V gene is TRBV12-3 or TRBV12-4, the J gene TRBJ2-1, with 10 bases fitting TRBD1. The trim removed 5 bases at V and 6 bases at J, leaving 7 bases unmatched. This CDR3 contains 15 residues. The chain's CDR3 is CASSPRDRGGNEQFF. The CDR3, as DNA: TGTGCCAGCAGTCCCCGGGACAGGGGCGGCAATGAGCAGTTCTTC.

Ten or more counts support this clonotype. This chain connects TRBV7-9 to TRBJ1-4; TRBD1 might be the D (6 bases). This CDR3 region has 15 residues. Germline-derived CDR1 and CDR2 are SEHNR and FQNEAQ (reference sequence). Trimming took 5 bases from V and 8 from J, leaving 18 bases between them. The CDR3 region has the DNA TGTGCCAGCAGCACCGGACAGCCTGGGGAGGAAAAACTGTTTTTT. Amino acid sequence: CASSTGQPGEEKLFF.

This chain links TRBV12-3 or TRBV12-4 with TRBJ2-7; perhaps TRBD2 as D (5 bases). Trimming removed 5 bases from V and 3 bases from J, with 11 bases in between. CDR3 length: 13 residues. CDR3 amino acids: CASSLEDFYEQYF. The CDR3 DNA reads as TGTGCCAGCAGTCTCGAGGACTTCTACGAGCAGTACTTC.

This sequence joins TRBV6-5 and TRBJ1-2, with TRBD1 matching 10 bases. The CDR3 runs 16 residues. Germline V gene data show CDR1 as MNHEY and CDR2 as SVGAGI. The trim removed 6 bases at V and 7 bases at J, leaving 14 bases unmatched. Here the CDR3 DNA reads TGTGCCAGCAGGAAAGGGACAGGGGTGGGAGTCCCTGGCTACACCTTC. This encodes CASRKGTGVGVPGYTF.

This clonotype was counted a single time. The V and J genes are TRBV12-3 or TRBV12-4 and TRBJ1-1, with a tentative D call TRBD1 (6 bases). Trimming cost V 2 bases and J 1 base, with 11 bases left between them. The CDR3 runs to 15 residues. The CDR3 here is CASSLRPTGNTEAFF. The DNA of the CDR3 is TGTGCCAGCAGTTTACGTCCGACAGGGAACACTGAAGCTTTCTTT.

This clonotype was observed a few times. V is TRBV20-1 and J is TRBJ1-1; 7 nucleotides match TRBD1. The length of the CDR3 is 12 residues. Trimming at V came to 6 bases and at J to 6 bases, leaving 7 bases not matched to a gene. Germline V gene lookup returns CDR1 DFQATT and CDR2 SNEGSKA (reference sequence). The CDR3 reads CSADRVNSEAFF. The CDR3 DNA sequence: TGCAGTGCCGACAGGGTGAATTCTGAAGCTTTCTTT.